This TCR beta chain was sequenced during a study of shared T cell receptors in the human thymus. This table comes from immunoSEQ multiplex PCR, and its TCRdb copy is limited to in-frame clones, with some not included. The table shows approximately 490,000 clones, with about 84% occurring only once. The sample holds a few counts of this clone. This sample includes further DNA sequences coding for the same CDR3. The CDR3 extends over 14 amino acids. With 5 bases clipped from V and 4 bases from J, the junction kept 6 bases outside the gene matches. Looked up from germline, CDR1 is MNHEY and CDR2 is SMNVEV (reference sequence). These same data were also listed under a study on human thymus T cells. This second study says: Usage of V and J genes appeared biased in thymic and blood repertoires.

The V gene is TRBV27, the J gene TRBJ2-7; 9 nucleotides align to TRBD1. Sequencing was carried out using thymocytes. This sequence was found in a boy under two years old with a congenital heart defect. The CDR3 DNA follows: TGTGCCAGCAGTCCACGACAGGGGGGGTACGAGCAGTACTTC. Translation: CASSPRQGGYEQYF.